The 7 T cell receptor beta chains listed next were all sequenced from one sample in a study of cytomegalovirus exposure and HLA in healthy donors (dated by TCRdb to about 2017). Preparation of the library involved the immunoSEQ multiplex PCR assay. For the multiplex PCR, a mixture combining 60 forward primers for TCR Vbeta segments and 13 reverse primers for TCR Jbeta segments was used. Drawn from immuneACCESS, this table holds only the in-frame rearrangements with V and J called that TCRdb kept. Clones are partly lost; checked studies trace under half to an unresolved V gene and leave the rest unexplained. The sample table lists approximately 190,000 clones, roughly 80% of them with a count of one. The ten biggest clones cover approximately 6.3% of the sample. What was sequenced was PBMCs. The source of these receptors is a man between 35 and 55 years old in good health and CMV-seropositive.

The chain carries TRBV6-5 and TRBJ1-1, with a tentative D call TRBD1 (5 bases). The CDR3 length is 12 residues. Trimming pared 5 bases from V and 7 bases from J, leaving 11 bases between. Germline loops: CDR1 MNHEY, CDR2 SVGAGI. The CDR3 loop is CASSLLGGEAFF. The CDR3 coding sequence is TGTGCCAGCAGTCTCCTGGGGGGTGAAGCTTTCTTT.

The gene calls are TRBV4-2 and TRBJ1-2, with 10 bases identical to TRBD1. Germline V CDR1 and CDR2: LGHNA, YNFKEQ. Trimming cost V 4 bases and J 1 base; bases outside gene matches: 12. The CDR3 is 18 residues long. The DNA of the CDR3 is TGTGCCAGCAGCCCGGACAGGGGGGGATCAGGACTTAACTATGGCTACACCTTC. It specifies CASSPDRGGSGLNYGYTF.

DNA for the CDR3: TGTGCCAGTAGTACGGGGACAGGGGGCTCCGAGCAGTACTTC. Protein product: CASSTGTGGSEQYF. The chain joins TRBV19 to TRBJ2-7, with TRBD1 matching 12 bases. The CDR3 has 14 amino acids. CDR1 and CDR2 (germline): LNHDA, SQIVND (reference sequence). With V trimmed by 4 bases and J by 6 bases, 4 bases remained unmatched. The full variable domain, in which reference TRBV19 and TRBJ2-7 provide the parts outside the CDR3, is DGGITQSPKYLFRKEGQNVTLSCEQNLNHDAMYWYRQDPGQGLRLIYYSQIVNDFQKGDIAEGYSVSREKKESFPLTVTSAQKNPTAFYLCASSTGTGGSEQYFGPGTRLTVT.

The chain links TRBV20-1 to TRBJ1-2; D ambiguous. Germline CDR1 is DFQATT and CDR2 is SNEGSKA (reference sequence). Trimming left V 2 bases short and J 4 bases short, with 5 bases between. The CDR3 loop spans 11 amino acids. DNA for the CDR3: TGCAGTGCTAGAAGCTTCTATGGCTACACCTTC. Amino acids: CSARSFYGYTF.

V usage is TRBV21-1 and J usage is TRBJ2-5; TRBD1, as called in the table, went unchecked against the DNA. TRBV21-1 is a pseudogene locus. The CDR3 is 18 amino acids. The CDR3 loop is CASSKGGQGTLIRETQYF. As DNA, the CDR3 is TGTGCCAGCAGCAAAGGGGGACAGGGGACCTTAATTAGGGAGACCCAGTACTTC.

The rearrangement joins TRBV2 to TRBJ1-5; a weak D match, TRBD1 (6 bases). CDR3 length: 13 amino acids. The V and J ends lost 6 bases and 6 bases respectively, with 12 bases between them. Germline-derived CDR1 and CDR2 are SNHLY and FYNNEI. CDR3 DNA: TGTGCCAGCAGGAATCAGGGGATTCAGCCCCAGCATTTT. This gives the protein CASRNQGIQPQHF. Based on the CDR3 plus reference TRBV2 and TRBJ1-5, the full variable domain is EPEVTQTPSHQVTQMGQEVILRCVPISNHLYFYWYRQILGQKVEFLVSFYNNEISEKSEIFDDQFSVERPDGSNFTLKIRSTKLEDSAMYFCASRNQGIQPQHFGDGTRLSIL.

The chain carries TRBV4-3 and TRBJ2-7; 8 bases align to TRBD1. The CDR3 contains 13 residues. CDR1 and CDR2 from the germline V gene are LGHNA and YSLEER. Trimming removed 3 bases from V and 5 bases from J; junction bases left unmatched: 3. The CDR3 loop reads CASSHPDRDEQYF. CDR3 DNA: TGCGCCAGCAGCCACCCGGACAGGGACGAGCAGTACTTC.